The rows below give T cell receptor beta chains drawn from one sample of a study of T cells in Graves' hyperthyroidism and ophthalmopathy. From the multiplex PCR reads, TCRdb called clonotypes with MiXCR, one entry per CDR3 protein. The repertoire holds about 300,000 distinct CDR3 sequences, with roughly 19% as singletons. The sample taken for sequencing was blood. Source of these receptors: a man aged 50 to 60 with Graves' ophthalmopathy. CDR3s include the opening cysteine and the closing phenylalanine or tryptophan. The D gene is left open where the match is weak. Part of the rows lack a size; the others show once, few, many or a class for expanded clones.

abundance,v_gene,j_gene,d_gene,len,CDR3aa,CDR3nt
many,TRBV20-1,TRBJ2-7,TRBD2,14,CSASLFSGNDEQYF,TGCAGTGCTAGCCTATTTAGCGGGAACGACGAGCAGTACTTC
NA,TRBV5-6,TRBJ1-4,NA,15,CASSLTDGGNEKLFF,TGTGCCAGCAGCCTAACGGACGGAGGCAATGAAAAACTGTTTTTT
once,TRBV3-1,TRBJ2-4,TRBD2,16,CASSLGTSGAKNIQYF,TGTGCCAGCAGCCTGGGGACTAGCGGAGCCAAAAACATTCAGTACTTC
many,TRBV2,TRBJ2-3,NA,14,CASSVGLGTDTQYF,TGTGCCAGCAGTGTGGGTCTAGGAACAGATACGCAGTATTTT
NA,TRBV24-1,TRBJ2-7,NA,13,CATSQRPSDEQYF,TGTGCCACCAGCCAGCGACCTTCGGACGAGCAGTACTTC
few,TRBV9,TRBJ1-1,NA,14,CASSVGRSSGEAFF,TGTGCCAGCAGCGTAGGTCGCTCCTCGGGTGAAGCTTTCTTT
NA,TRBV25-1,TRBJ2-5,TRBD2,17,CASSDPSPAGGWETQYF,TGTGCCAGCAGTGACCCCTCACCAGCGGGAGGGTGGGAGACCCAGTACTTC
many,TRBV2,TRBJ2-2,NA,14,CASSERGFTGELFF,TGTGCCAGCAGTGAAAGGGGTTTCACCGGGGAGCTGTTTTTT
few,TRBV29-1,TRBJ2-3,NA,14,CSVQTRGSTDTQYF,TGCAGCGTTCAGACACGCGGAAGCACAGATACGCAGTATTTT
few,TRBV5-5,TRBJ1-1,NA,13,CASSLHAGTEAFF,TGTGCCAGCAGCTTGCACGCTGGCACTGAAGCTTTCTTT
many,TRBV6-1,TRBJ1-1,TRBD1,13,CASRGQVGTEAFF,TGTGCCAGCAGGGGACAGGTGGGCACTGAAGCTTTCTTT
NA,TRBV29-1,TRBJ2-7,NA,16,CSVEVFWGDESYEQYF,TGCAGCGTTGAAGTATTTTGGGGGGACGAGTCCTACGAGCAGTACTTC
few,TRBV28,TRBJ2-5,NA,17,CASSSTLGLHLQETQYF,TGTGCCAGCAGTTCGACCCTGGGACTCCATCTCCAGGAGACCCAGTACTTC
NA,TRBV30,TRBJ2-7,TRBD1,14,CAWSGGTGSSEQYF,TGTGCCTGGAGCGGTGGGACAGGGAGTAGCGAGCAGTACTTC
many,TRBV5-1,TRBJ1-5,TRBD1,14,CASRGDRGNQPQHF,TGCGCCAGCAGAGGGGACAGGGGCAATCAGCCCCAGCATTTT
few,TRBV4-2,TRBJ2-1,TRBD1,15,CASSQEQGAYNEQFF,TGTGCCAGCAGCCAAGAACAGGGGGCCTACAATGAGCAGTTCTTC
many,TRBV10-3,TRBJ2-5,NA,16,CAISESGSGPQETQYF,TGTGCCATCAGTGAGTCTGGCAGTGGTCCCCAAGAGACCCAGTACTTC
few,TRBV2,TRBJ2-2,TRBD2,13,CASTRLAAGELFF,TGTGCCAGCACCCGACTAGCGGCCGGGGAGCTGTTTTTT
NA,TRBV20-1,TRBJ2-1,TRBD1,15,CSARSRDRGPGEQFF,TGCAGTGCTAGATCCCGGGACAGGGGGCCCGGTGAGCAGTTCTTC
many,TRBV5-1,TRBJ2-1,TRBD2,15,CASSSNSGLLREQFF,TGCGCCAGCAGCTCTAATAGCGGGCTGCTGCGGGAGCAGTTCTTC
NA,TRBV3-1,TRBJ2-3,NA,17,CASSQDRSRDSTDTQYF,TGTGCCAGCAGCCAAGACCGTAGCCGGGACAGCACAGATACGCAGTATTTT
few,TRBV7-9,TRBJ1-5,NA,13,CASSLGQSGPQHF,TGTGCCAGCAGCCTCGGACAGTCCGGGCCCCAGCATTTT
NA,TRBV7-2,TRBJ2-6,NA,15,CASSLIVSGANVLTF,TGTGCCAGCAGCTTAATAGTCTCTGGGGCCAACGTCCTGACTTTC
many,TRBV18,TRBJ2-1,TRBD1,15,CASSQTGQRLNEQFF,TGTGCCAGCTCCCAGACAGGGCAACGATTAAATGAGCAGTTCTTC
NA,TRBV14,TRBJ1-5,TRBD1,17,CASSQGRTGGAGQPQHF,TGTGCCAGCAGCCAAGGCCGGACAGGGGGCGCCGGTCAGCCCCAGCATTTT
NA,TRBV5-1,TRBJ1-4,NA,17,CASSREGFIATNEKLFF,TGCGCCAGCAGCCGTGAAGGGTTTATCGCAACTAATGAAAAACTGTTTTTT
NA,TRBV29-1,TRBJ2-3,NA,16,CSVEGLAGQVADTQYF,TGCAGCGTTGAGGGGCTAGCGGGACAGGTAGCAGATACGCAGTATTTT
NA,TRBV6-5,TRBJ1-1,TRBD1,15,CASIRQGLGNTEAFF,TGTGCCAGCATTAGACAGGGACTCGGGAACACTGAAGCTTTCTTT
many,TRBV28,TRBJ2-7,NA,17,CASSQRTLQVHSYEQYF,TGTGCCAGCAGTCAAAGGACGCTCCAAGTTCACTCCTACGAGCAGTACTTC
NA,TRBV7-7,TRBJ2-3,NA,13,CASSLSDTDTQYF,TGTGCTAGCAGCTTATCAGATACAGATACGCAGTATTTT
NA,TRBV30,TRBJ1-6,TRBD1,13,CASLTGGGSDLHF,TGTGCCTCCCTGACAGGGGGAGGATCAGACCTCCACTTT
few,TRBV20-1,TRBJ2-3,TRBD1,14,CSPDRASSTDTQYF,TGCAGCCCAGACAGGGCTTCTAGCACAGATACGCAGTATTTT
many,TRBV11-2,TRBJ2-1,NA,19,CASSWGRKQVGLSYNEQFF,TGTGCCAGCAGCTGGGGTCGGAAGCAAGTCGGTCTCTCCTACAATGAGCAGTTCTTC
many,TRBV28,TRBJ2-1,TRBD1,16,CASSLRFGQGGNEQFF,TGTGCCAGCAGTTTACGCTTCGGACAGGGAGGCAATGAGCAGTTCTTC
NA,TRBV3-1,TRBJ1-3,NA,15,CASSQDLVSGNTIYF,TGTGCCAGCAGCCAAGACCTGGTCTCTGGAAACACCATATATTTT
few,TRBV7-3,TRBJ2-7,NA,14,CASSLKGASYEQYF,TGTGCCAGCAGCTTAAAGGGTGCCTCCTACGAGCAGTACTTC
NA,TRBV9,TRBJ2-1,TRBD2,14,CASSASGTSNEQFF,TGTGCCAGCAGCGCCTCCGGGACTAGCAATGAGCAGTTCTTC
NA,TRBV10-3,TRBJ1-6,TRBD1,15,CAISEPGQADSPLHF,TGTGCCATCAGTGAACCGGGACAGGCAGATTCACCCCTCCACTTT
few,TRBV12-3/TRBV12-4,TRBJ1-1,TRBD1,16,CASSTLPGTVNTEAFF,TGTGCCAGCAGTACACTCCCCGGGACAGTGAACACTGAAGCTTTCTTT
many,TRBV2,TRBJ2-7,NA,13,CASSQAPPYEQYF,TGTGCCAGCAGCCAGGCTCCTCCCTACGAGCAGTACTTC
many,TRBV7-8,TRBJ2-5,NA,15,CASSFLGGAGETQYF,TGTGCCAGCAGCTTCCTGGGGGGGGCAGGAGAGACCCAGTACTTC
NA,TRBV6-5,TRBJ1-3,NA,14,CASSYDPSRNTIYF,TGTGCCAGCAGTTACGACCCATCCCGAAACACCATATATTTT
NA,TRBV24-1,TRBJ2-1,TRBD2,15,CATSDGLAGGNEQFF,TGTGCCACCAGTGATGGGCTAGCGGGAGGTAATGAGCAGTTCTTC
NA,TRBV30,TRBJ1-6,NA,13,CAWTARSNSPLHF,TGTGCCTGGACAGCGAGGTCGAATTCACCCCTCCACTTT
NA,TRBV4-1,TRBJ2-3,NA,14,CASSPQMSTDTQYF,TGCGCCAGCAGCCCCCAGATGAGCACAGATACGCAGTATTTT
few,TRBV20-1,TRBJ2-1,TRBD2,13,CSAGGSGRGEQFF,TGCAGCGCTGGGGGTAGCGGGAGGGGTGAGCAGTTCTTC
many,TRBV5-8,TRBJ2-3,TRBD1,17,CASSSSWVGTGSDTQYF,TGTGCCAGCAGCTCCAGTTGGGTTGGGACAGGGTCGGATACGCAGTATTTT
many,TRBV20-1,TRBJ2-5,NA,17,CSARAPASEMYQETQYF,TGCAGTGCTAGAGCTCCCGCTAGCGAAATGTACCAAGAGACCCAGTACTTC
few,TRBV29-1,TRBJ2-1,NA,16,CSVVIPGQHFANEQFF,TGCAGCGTTGTAATCCCGGGACAACATTTTGCCAATGAGCAGTTCTTC
many,TRBV12-3/TRBV12-4,TRBJ1-5,TRBD1,16,CASSRSGTGNNQPQHF,TGTGCCAGCAGTAGATCAGGGACAGGGAACAATCAGCCCCAGCATTTT
many,TRBV28,TRBJ2-3,TRBD2,16,CASSSIGTSGQDTQYF,TGTGCCAGCAGTTCCATCGGGACTAGCGGGCAAGATACGCAGTATTTT
many,TRBV28,TRBJ2-2,TRBD1,15,CASSNRGLNTGELFF,TGTGCCAGCAGCAACAGGGGCCTTAACACCGGGGAGCTGTTTTTT
NA,TRBV20-1,TRBJ1-2,NA,12,CSARRSAYGYTF,TGCAGTGCTAGACGGTCGGCCTATGGCTACACCTTC
few,TRBV6-2/TRBV6-3,TRBJ2-1,TRBD2,13,CASSGLGTNEQFF,TGTGCCAGCAGTGGACTAGGTACCAATGAGCAGTTCTTC
few,TRBV6-1,TRBJ2-2,NA,15,CASSEGRGGTGELFF,TGTGCCAGCAGTGAGGGAAGGGGCGGCACCGGGGAGCTGTTTTTT
many,TRBV18,TRBJ2-1,NA,12,CASSPRLAEQFF,TGTGCCAGCTCACCACGCCTAGCGGAGCAGTTCTTC
NA,TRBV10-3,TRBJ2-2,TRBD2,15,CAITGTSGNTGELFF,TGTGCCATCACCGGGACTAGCGGGAACACCGGGGAGCTGTTTTTT
few,TRBV12-3/TRBV12-4,TRBJ2-5,NA,14,CASSAPGGQETQYF,TGTGCCAGCAGTGCACCCGGGGGACAAGAGACCCAGTACTTC
NA,TRBV6-1,TRBJ2-1,NA,16,CASREGVADPYNEQFF,TGTGCCAGCAGGGAGGGGGTAGCGGACCCTTACAATGAGCAGTTCTTC